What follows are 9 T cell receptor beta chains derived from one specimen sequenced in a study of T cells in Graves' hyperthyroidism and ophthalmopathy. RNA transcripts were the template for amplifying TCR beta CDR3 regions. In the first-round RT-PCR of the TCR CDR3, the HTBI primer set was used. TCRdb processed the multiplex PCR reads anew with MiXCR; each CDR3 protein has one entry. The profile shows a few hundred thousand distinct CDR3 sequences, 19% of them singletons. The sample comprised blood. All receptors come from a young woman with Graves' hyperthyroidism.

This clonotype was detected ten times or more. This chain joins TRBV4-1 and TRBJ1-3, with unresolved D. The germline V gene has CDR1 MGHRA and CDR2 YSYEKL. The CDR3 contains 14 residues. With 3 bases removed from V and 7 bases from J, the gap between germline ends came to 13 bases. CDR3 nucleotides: TGCGCCAGCAGCCAGCCGACGGGAAGGAACACCATATATTTT. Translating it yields CASSQPTGRNTIYF.

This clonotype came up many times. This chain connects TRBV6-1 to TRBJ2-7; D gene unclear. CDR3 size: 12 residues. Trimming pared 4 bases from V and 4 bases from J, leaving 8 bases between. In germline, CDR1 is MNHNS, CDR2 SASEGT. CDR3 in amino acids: CASSGPGYEQYF. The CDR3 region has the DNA TGTGCCAGCAGTGGCCCGGGTTACGAGCAGTACTTC.

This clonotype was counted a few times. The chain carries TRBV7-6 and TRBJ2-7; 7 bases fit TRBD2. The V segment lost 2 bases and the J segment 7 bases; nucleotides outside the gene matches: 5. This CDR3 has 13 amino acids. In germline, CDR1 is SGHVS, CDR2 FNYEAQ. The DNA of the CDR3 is TGTGCCAGCAGCTTAAAGACTAGCTGGGAGCAGTACTTC. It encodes CASSLKTSWEQYF. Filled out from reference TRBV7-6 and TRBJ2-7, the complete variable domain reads GAGVSQSPRYKVTKRGQDVALRCDPISGHVSLYWYRQALGQGPEFLTYFNYEAQQDKSGLPNDRFSAERPEGSISTLTIQRTEQRDSAMYRCASSLKTSWEQYFGPGTRLTVT.

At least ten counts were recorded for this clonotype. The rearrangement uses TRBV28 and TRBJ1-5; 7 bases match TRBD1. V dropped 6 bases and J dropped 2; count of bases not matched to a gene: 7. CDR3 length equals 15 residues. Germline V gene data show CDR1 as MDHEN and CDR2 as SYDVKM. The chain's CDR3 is CASRYRGRGNQPQHF. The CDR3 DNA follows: TGTGCCAGCAGGTACAGGGGAAGGGGCAATCAGCCCCAGCATTTT.

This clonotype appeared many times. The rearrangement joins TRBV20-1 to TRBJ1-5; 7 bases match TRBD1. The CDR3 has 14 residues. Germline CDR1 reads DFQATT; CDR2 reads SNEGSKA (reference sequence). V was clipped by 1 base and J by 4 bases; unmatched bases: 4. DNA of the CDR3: TGCAGTGCTAGAGGCGACAGGGAGAATCAGCCCCAGCATTTT. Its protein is CSARGDRENQPQHF.

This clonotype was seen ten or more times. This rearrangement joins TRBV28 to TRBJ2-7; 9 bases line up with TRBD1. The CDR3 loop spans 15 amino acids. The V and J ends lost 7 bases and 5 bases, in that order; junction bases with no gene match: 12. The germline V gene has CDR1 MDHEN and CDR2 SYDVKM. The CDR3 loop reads CASTAPGQGEHEQYF. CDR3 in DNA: TGTGCCAGCACCGCCCCGGGACAGGGCGAACACGAGCAGTACTTC.

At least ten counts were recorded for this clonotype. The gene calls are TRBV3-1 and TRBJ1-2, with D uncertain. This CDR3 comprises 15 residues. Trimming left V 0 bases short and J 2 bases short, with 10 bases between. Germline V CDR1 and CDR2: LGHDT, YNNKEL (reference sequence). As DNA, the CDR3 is TGTGCCAGCAGCCAAGATCGGAGTGCAAACTATGGCTACACCTTC. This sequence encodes CASSQDRSANYGYTF. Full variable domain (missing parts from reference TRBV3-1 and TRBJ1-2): DTAVSQTPKYLVTQMGNDKSIKCEQNLGHDTMYWYKQDSKKFLKIMFSYNNKELIINETVPNRFSPKSPDKAHLNLHINSLELGDSAVYFCASSQDRSANYGYTFGSGTRLTVV.

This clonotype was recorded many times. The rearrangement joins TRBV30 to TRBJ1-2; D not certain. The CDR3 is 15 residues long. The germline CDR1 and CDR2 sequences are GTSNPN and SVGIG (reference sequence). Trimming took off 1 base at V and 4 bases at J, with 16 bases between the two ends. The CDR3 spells CAWSDNTVRGYGYTF. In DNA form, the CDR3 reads TGTGCCTGGAGTGACAACACAGTTCGTGGCTATGGCTACACCTTC.

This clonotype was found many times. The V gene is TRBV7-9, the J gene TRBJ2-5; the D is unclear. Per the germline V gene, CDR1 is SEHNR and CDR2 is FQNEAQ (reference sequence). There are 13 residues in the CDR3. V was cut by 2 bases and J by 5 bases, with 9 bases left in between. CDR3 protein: CASSLSVLETQYF. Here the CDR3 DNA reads TGTGCCAGCAGCTTATCCGTCCTGGAGACCCAGTACTTC.